Detailed here is one TCR beta chain. This may come from a read error, since a much larger clone is one base off. This record comes from a study of glioma-infiltrating T cells. TCR alpha and beta CDR3 regions were amplified from RNA using iRepertoire nested multiplex PCR. TCRdb analysed the multiplex PCR reads with MiXCR anew, one entry per CDR3 protein. The repertoire has around 170,000 distinct CDR3 sequences, 43% of them found once; the top ten carry around 4.9%. With V trimmed by 4 bases and J by 6 bases, 1 base remained unmatched. CDR1 GTSNPN and CDR2 SVGIG come from the germline V gene (reference sequence). The CDR3 covers 12 residues.

The sequencing sample was made of glioma tissue, nonneoplastic brain tissue, or PBMCs (not recorded which). The genes are TRBV30 and TRBJ2-1; TRBD2 agrees at 9 bases. This TCR derives from a human donor with low-grade glioma or glioblastoma, undergoing nonglioma brain surgery, or in good health (not recorded which). DNA for the CDR3: TGTGCCTGGAATAGCGGGAGCAATGAGCAGTTCTTC. Translating gives CAWNSGSNEQFF.